The clone carrying this TCR beta chain was counted at least ten times. No antigen is known for it. RNA transcripts served as the template for amplifying TCR beta CDR3 regions. TCR CDR3 underwent first-round RT-PCR with the HTBI primer set. TCRdb re-analysed the multiplex PCR reads in MiXCR, keeping a single row per CDR3 protein. The data hold around 620,000 distinct CDR3 sequences, with approximately 44% observed a single time. The record originates from a study of T cells in Graves' hyperthyroidism and ophthalmopathy. In germline, CDR1 is MGHRA, CDR2 YSYEKL. The CDR3 is 14 residues long. The V and J ends lost 8 bases and 3 bases respectively, with 14 bases between them. Study-wide points: Researchers report that a 13 V-J model separated ophthalmopathy from stable hyperthyroidism.

This rearrangement joins TRBV4-1 to TRBJ1-3, with a possible D match to TRBD1 (5 bases). The clonotype originates from an adult woman with Graves' disease, either hyperthyroidism or ophthalmopathy (not recorded which). Source material: peripheral blood or thyroid tissue (not recorded which). The CDR3 sequence is CASARGGYGNTIYF. In nucleotides, the CDR3 is TGCGCCAGCGCCCGTGGGGGGTATGGAAACACCATATATTTT.